This entry features one T cell receptor (beta chain) sequence. Its antigen remains unknown. In germline, CDR1 is MNHNY, CDR2 SVGAGI (reference sequence). The ends lost 4 bases at V and 4 bases at J; junction bases unmatched: 9. The CDR3 sequence is 15 residues long. Amplification used 60 Vbeta primers and 13 Jbeta primers. Repertoires were generated with immunoSEQ multiplex PCR, while TCRdb's copy carries only in-frame clones and drops some. This table has some 94,000 clones, about 77% appearing once. The record originates from a study of cytomegalovirus exposure and HLA in healthy donors. Findings and caveats of the study: Cytomegalovirus association was listed for under 200 TCR beta chains.

This TCR derives from a man aged 35-49 years in good health and CMV-seronegative. Sequencing was performed on PBMCs. This chain links TRBV6-6 with TRBJ1-2, with 7 bases that match TRBD1. The CDR3 is CASSSTGSDGYGYTF. The CDR3 bases are TGTGCCAGCAGTTCGACAGGGAGTGATGGCTATGGCTACACCTTC.